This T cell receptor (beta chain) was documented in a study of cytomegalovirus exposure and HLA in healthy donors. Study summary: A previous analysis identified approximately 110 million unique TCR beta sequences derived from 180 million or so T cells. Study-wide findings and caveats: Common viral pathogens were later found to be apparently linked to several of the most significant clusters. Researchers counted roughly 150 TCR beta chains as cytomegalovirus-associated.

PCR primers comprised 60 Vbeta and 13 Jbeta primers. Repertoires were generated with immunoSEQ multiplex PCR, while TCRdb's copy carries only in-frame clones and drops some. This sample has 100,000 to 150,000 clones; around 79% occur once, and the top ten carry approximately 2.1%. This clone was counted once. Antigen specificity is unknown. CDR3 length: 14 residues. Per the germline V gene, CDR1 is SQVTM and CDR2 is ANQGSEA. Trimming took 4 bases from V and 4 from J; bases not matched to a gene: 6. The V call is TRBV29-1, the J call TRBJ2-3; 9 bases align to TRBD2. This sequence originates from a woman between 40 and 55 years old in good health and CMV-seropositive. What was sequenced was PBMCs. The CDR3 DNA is TGCAGCGTTGGTTTAGCGGGAGCTGCAGATACGCAGTATTTT. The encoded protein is CSVGLAGAADTQYF.